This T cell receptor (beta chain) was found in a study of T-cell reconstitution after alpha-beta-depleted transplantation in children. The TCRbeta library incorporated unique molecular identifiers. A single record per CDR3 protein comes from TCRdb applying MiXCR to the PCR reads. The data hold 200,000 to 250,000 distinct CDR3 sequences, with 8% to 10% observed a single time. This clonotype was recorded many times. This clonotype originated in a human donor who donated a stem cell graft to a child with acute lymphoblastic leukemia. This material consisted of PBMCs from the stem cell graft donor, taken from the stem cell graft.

DNA of the CDR3: TGTGCCAGCTCCCAAACTAGCGGGGTTTATGAGACCCAGTACTTC. Its translation: CASSQTSGVYETQYF. The V and J genes are TRBV5-5 and TRBJ2-5; 10 bases align to TRBD2. Germline trimming cut 7 bases from V and 5 bases from J; bases unmatched to any gene: 11. CDR3 length: 15 amino acids. CDR1 SGHKS and CDR2 YYEKEE come from the germline V gene (reference sequence).